This TCR beta chain appears in the sequencing data of a study of post-analysis software for immune sequencing data. For the study at large: Courses of disease covered relapsing-remitting, secondary progressive and progressive-relapsing multiple sclerosis. Findings and limits, study-wide: With F measure, samples from one preparation batch clustered together strongly. With TRBV5-6, TRBV5-1 and TRBV20-1 included, about five TRBV segments were more frequent in patients than in controls.

As to this clonotype: Its target is not known.

Each TCR beta cDNA library carried unique molecular identifiers. From the PCR reads, TCRdb called clonotypes with MiXCR, one entry per CDR3 protein. Found here are roughly 430,000 distinct CDR3 sequences, roughly 40% of them singletons; the top ten hold 7.6%. This CDR3 contains 15 residues. With V trimmed by 0 bases and J by 6 bases, 6 bases remained unmatched. Germline lookup yields CDR1 MNHEY and CDR2 SVGAGI. The receptor was derived from a girl under 10 years old with multiple sclerosis. This chain uses TRBV6-5 with TRBJ2-3, with 7 bases matching TRBD2. Sequences were obtained from blood. The CDR3 DNA follows: TGTGCCAGCAGTTACTCCTACGGGGGGATGGATACGCAGTATTTT. This sequence encodes CASSYSYGGMDTQYF.